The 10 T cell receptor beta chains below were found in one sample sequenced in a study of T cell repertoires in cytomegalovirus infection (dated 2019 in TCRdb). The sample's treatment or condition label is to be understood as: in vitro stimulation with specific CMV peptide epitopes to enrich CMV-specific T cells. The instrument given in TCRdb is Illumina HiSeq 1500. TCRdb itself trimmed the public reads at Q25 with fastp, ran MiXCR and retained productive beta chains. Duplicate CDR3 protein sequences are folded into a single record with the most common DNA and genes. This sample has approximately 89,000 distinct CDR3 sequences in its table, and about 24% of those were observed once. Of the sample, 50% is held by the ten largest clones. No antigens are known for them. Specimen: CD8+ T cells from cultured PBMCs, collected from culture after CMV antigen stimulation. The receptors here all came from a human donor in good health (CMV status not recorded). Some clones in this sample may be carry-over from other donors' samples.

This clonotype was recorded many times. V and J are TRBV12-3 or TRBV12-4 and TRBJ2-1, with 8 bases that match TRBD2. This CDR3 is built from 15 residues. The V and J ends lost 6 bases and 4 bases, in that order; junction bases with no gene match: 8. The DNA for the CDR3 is TGTGCCAGCAGACTACAAGCGGGAGTGTACAATGAGCAGTTCTTC. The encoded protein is CASRLQAGVYNEQFF.

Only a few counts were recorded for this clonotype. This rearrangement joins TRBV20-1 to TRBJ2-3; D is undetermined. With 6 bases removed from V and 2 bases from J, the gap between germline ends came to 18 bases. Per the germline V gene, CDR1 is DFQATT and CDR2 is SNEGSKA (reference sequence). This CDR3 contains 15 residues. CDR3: CSANSPSFPTDTQYF. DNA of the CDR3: TGCAGTGCAAATTCACCGTCTTTTCCCACAGATACGCAGTATTTT.

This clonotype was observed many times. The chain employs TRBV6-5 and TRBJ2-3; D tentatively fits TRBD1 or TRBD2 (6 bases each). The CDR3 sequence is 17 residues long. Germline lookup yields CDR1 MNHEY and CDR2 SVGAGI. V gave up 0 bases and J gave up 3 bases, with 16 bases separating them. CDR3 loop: CASSYSSQGRFTDTQYF. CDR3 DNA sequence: TGTGCCAGCAGTTACTCGTCGCAGGGGAGGTTTACAGATACGCAGTATTTT.

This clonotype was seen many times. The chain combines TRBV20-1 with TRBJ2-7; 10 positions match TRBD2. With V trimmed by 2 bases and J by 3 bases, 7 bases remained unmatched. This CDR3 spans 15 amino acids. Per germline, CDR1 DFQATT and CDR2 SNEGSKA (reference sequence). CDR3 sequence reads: CSARPILAGGYEQYF. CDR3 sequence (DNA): TGCAGTGCTAGACCTATTTTAGCGGGGGGCTACGAGCAGTACTTC.

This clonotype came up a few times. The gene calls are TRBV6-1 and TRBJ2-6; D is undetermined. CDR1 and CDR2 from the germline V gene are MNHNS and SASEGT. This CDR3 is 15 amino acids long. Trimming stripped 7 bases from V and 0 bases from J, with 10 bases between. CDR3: CASTSYGSGANVLTF. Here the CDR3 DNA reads TGTGCCAGCACCTCGTATGGCTCTGGGGCCAACGTCCTGACTTTC.

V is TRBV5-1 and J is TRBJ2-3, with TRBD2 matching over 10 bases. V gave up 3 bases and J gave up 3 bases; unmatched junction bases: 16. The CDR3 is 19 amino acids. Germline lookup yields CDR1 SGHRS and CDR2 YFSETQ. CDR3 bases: TGCGCCAGCAGCTCGTCTGAGGACGCTCCGGGACTAGCGACAGATACGCAGTATTTT. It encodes CASSSSEDAPGLATDTQYF.

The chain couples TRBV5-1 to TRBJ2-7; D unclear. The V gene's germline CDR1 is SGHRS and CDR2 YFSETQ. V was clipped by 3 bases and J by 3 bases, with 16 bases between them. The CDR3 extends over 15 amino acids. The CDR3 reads CASSSQDRPIYEQYF. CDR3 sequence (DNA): TGCGCCAGCAGCTCCCAGGATCGGCCAATCTACGAGCAGTACTTC.

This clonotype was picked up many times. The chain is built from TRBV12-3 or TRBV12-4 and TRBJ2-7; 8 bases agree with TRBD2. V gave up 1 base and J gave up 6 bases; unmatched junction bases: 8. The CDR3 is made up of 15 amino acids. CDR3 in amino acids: CASSLGASGSSEQYF. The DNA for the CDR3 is TGTGCCAGCAGTTTAGGGGCTAGCGGGTCGTCCGAGCAGTACTTC.

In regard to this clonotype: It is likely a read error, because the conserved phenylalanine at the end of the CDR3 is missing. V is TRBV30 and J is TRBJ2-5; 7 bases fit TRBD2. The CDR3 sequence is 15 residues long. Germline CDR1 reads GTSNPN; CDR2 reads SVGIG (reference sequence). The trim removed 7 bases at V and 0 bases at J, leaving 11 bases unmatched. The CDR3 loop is CASSRERGNQETQYS. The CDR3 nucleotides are TGTGCCTCCTCTCGGGAGCGGGGTAACCAAGAGACCCAGTACTCC.

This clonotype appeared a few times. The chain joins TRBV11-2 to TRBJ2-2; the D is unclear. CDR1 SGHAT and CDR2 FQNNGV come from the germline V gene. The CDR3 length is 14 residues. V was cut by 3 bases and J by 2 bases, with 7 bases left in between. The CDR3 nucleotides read TGTGCCAGCAGCTTCCTTCTTAACACCGGGGAGCTGTTTTTT. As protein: CASSFLLNTGELFF.